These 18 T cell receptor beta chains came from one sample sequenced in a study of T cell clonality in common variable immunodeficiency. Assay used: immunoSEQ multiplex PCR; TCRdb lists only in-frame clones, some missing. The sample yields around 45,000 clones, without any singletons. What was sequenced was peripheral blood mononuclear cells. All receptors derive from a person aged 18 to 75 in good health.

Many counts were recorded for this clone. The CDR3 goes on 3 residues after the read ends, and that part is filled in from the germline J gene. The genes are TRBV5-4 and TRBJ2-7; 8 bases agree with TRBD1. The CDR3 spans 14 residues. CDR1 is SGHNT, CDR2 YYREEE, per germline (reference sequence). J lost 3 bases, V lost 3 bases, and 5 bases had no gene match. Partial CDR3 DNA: TGTGCCAGCAGCTCCCCGGGACAGGACTACGAG. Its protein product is CASSSPGQDYE. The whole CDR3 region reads CASSSPGQDYEQYF.

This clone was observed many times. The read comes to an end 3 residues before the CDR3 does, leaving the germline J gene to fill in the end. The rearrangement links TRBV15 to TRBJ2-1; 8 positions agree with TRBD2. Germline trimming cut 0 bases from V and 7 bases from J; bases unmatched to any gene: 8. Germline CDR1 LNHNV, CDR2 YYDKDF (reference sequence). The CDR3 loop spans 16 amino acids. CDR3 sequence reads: CATSRDVAGRGNEQFF. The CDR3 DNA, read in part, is TGTGCCACCAGCAGAGATGTTGCCGGGAGGGGTAATGAG.

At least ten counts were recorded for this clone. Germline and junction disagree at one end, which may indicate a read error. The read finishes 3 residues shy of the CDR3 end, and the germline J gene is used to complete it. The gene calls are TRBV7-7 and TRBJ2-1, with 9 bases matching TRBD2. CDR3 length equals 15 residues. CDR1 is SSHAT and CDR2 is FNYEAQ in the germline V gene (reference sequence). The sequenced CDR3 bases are TGTGCTAGCAGCTCCGTAGCGGGAGCGGTTAATGAG. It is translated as CASSSVAGAVNE. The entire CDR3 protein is CASSSVAGAVNEQFF.

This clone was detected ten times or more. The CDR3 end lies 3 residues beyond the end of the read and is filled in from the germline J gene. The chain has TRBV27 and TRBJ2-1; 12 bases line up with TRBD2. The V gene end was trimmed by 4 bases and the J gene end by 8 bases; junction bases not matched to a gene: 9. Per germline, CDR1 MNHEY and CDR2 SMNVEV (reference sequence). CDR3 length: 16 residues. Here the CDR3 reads CASSSKTSGSFYEQFF. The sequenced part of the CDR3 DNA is TGTGCCAGCAGTTCCAAGACTAGCGGGAGCTTTTATGAG.

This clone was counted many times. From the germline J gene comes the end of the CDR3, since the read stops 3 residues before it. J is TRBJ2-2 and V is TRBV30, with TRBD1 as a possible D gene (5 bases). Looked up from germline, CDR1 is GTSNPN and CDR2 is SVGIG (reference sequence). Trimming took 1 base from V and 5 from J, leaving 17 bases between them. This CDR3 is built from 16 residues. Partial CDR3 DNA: TGTGCCTGGAGTGCCCCACACAGGAGCCTGACCGGGGAG. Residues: CAWSAPHRSLTGE. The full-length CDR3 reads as CAWSAPHRSLTGELFF.

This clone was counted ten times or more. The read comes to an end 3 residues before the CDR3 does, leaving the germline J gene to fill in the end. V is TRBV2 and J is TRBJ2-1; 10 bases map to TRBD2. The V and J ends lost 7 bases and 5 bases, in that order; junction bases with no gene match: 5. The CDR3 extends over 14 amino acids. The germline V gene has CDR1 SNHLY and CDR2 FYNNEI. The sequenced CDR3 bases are TGTGCCAGCACAATTCTAGCGGGAGACAATGAG. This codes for CASTILAGDNE. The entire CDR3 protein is CASTILAGDNEQFF.

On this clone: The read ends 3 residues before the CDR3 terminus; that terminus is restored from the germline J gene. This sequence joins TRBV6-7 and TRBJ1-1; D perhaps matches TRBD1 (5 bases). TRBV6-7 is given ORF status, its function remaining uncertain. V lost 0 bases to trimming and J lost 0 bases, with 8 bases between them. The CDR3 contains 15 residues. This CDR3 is CASSYSYRMNTEAFF. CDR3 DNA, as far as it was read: TGTGCCAGCAGTTACTCCTACAGGATGAACACTGAA.

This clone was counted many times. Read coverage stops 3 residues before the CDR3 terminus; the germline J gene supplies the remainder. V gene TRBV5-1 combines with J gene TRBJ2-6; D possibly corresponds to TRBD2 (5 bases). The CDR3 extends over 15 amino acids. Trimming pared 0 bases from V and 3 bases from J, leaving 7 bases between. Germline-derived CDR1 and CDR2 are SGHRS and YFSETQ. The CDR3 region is CASSLAGYGANVLTF. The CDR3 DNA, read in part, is TGCGCCAGCAGCTTGGCGGGGTATGGGGCCAACGTC.

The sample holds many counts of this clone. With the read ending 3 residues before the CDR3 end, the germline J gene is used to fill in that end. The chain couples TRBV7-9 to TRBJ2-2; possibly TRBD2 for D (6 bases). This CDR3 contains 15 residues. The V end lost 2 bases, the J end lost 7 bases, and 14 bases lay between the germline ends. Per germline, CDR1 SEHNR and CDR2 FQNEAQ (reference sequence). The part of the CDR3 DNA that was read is TGTGCCAGCAGCTTACAGAGGACTATCGGCGGGGAG. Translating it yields CASSLQRTIGGE. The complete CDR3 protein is CASSLQRTIGGELFF.

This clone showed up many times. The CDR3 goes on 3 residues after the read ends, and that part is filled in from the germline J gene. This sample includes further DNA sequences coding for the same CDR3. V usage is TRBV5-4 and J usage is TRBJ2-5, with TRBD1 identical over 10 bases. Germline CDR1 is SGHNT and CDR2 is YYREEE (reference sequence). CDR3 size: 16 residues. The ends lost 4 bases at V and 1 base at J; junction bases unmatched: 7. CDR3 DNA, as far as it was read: TGTGCCAGCAGCGGGGGGACAGGGGCAGGCCAAGAGACC. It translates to CASSGGTGAGQET. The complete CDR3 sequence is CASSGGTGAGQETQYF.

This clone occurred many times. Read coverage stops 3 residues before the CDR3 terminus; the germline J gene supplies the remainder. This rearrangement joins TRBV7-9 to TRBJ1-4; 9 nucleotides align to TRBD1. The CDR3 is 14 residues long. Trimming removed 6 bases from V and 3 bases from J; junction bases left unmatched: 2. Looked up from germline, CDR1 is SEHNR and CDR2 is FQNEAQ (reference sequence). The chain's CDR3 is CASRTGGANEKLFF. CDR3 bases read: TGTGCCAGCAGGACAGGGGGGGCTAATGAAAAA.

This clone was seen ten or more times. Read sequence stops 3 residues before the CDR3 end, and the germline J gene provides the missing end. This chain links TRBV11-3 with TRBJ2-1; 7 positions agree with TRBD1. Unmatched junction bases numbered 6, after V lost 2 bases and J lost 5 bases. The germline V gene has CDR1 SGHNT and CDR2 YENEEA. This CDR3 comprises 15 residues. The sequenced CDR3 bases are TGTGCCAGCAGCTTACGAGGGACAGAGAACAATGAG. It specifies CASSLRGTENNE. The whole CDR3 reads CASSLRGTENNEQFF.

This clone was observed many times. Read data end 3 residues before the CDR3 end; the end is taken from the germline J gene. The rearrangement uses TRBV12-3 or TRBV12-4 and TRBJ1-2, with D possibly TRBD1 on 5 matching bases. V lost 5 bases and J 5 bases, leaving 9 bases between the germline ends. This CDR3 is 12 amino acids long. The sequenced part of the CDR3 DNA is TGTGCCAGCAGTGCACAGGCTTATGGC. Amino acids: CASSAQAYG. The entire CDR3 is CASSAQAYGYTF.

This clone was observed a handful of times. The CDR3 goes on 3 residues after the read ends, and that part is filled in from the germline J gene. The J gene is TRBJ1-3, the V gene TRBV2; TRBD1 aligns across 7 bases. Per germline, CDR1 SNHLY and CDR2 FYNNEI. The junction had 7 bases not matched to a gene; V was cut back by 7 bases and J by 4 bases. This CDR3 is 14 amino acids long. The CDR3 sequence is CASTVPGQGNTIYF. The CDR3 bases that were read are TGTGCCAGCACCGTCCCGGGACAGGGAAACACC.

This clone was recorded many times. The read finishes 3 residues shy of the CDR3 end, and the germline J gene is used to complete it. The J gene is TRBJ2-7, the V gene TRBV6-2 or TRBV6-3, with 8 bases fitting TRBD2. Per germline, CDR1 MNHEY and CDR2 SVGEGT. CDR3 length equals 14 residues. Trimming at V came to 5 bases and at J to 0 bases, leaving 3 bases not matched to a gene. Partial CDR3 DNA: TGTGCCAGCAGTCAGCGGGGGAGCTCCTACGAG. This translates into CASSQRGSSYE. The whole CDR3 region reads CASSQRGSSYEQYF.

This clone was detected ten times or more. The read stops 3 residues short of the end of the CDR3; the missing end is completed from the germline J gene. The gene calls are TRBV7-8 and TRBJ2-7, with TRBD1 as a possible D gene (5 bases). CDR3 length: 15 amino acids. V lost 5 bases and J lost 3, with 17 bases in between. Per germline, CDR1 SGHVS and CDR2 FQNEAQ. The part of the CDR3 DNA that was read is TGTGCCAGCAGCCCGGCCAGGGTTGTCGACTACGAG. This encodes CASSPARVVDYE. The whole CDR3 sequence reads CASSPARVVDYEQYF.

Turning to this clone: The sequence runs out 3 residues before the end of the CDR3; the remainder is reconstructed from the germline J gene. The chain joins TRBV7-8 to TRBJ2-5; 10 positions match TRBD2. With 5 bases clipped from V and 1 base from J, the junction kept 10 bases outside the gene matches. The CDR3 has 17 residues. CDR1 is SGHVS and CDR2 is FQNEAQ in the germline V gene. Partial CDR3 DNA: TGTGCCAGCAGCCCATGGGGGCTAGCGGGAGCCCAAGAGACC. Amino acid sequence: CASSPWGLAGAQET. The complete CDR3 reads CASSPWGLAGAQETQYF.

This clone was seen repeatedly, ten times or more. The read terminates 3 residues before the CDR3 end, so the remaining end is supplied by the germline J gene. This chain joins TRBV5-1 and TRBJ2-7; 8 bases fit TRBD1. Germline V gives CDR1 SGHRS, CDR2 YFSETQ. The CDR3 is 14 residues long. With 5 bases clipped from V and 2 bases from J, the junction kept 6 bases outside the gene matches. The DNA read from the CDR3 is TGCGCCAGCAGTCCGGGACAGGTAACCTACGAG. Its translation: CASSPGQVTYE. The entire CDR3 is CASSPGQVTYEQYF.